The 28 T cell receptor beta chains reported below all come from one sample, sequenced in a study of OX40 agonist ivuxolimab in advanced cancers. Clones were sequenced by immunoSEQ multiplex PCR, and TCRdb holds only the in-frame ones, with some missing. This table has 60,000 to 85,000 clones, around 84% appearing once. This specimen was CD4+ or CD8+ T cells sorted from blood, taken in a trial of the OX40 agonist ivuxolimab. The receptor set was obtained from an adult with an advanced solid tumor such as melanoma, head and neck, liver or kidney cancer.

The V gene is TRBV27, the J gene TRBJ2-2; D is unclear. CDR1 MNHEY and CDR2 SMNVEV come from the germline V gene (reference sequence). The CDR3 covers 15 residues. V shed 5 bases and J shed 5 bases, with 15 bases lying between them. CDR3 sequence: CASSREQSRTGELFF. For the CDR3, the DNA is TGTGCCAGCAGTCGAGAACAGTCGAGGACCGGGGAGCTGTTTTTT.

The chain is built from TRBV6-5 and TRBJ2-5, with D tentatively TRBD2 (6 bases). Trimming shortened V by 0 bases and J by 5 bases, and 10 bases separated the two germline ends. Germline CDR1 MNHEY, CDR2 SVGAGI. CDR3 length: 14 amino acids. The CDR3 sequence: CASSYSRAGETQYF. DNA of the CDR3: TGTGCCAGCAGTTACTCGAGGGCGGGGGAGACCCAGTACTTC.

The chain carries TRBV19 and TRBJ1-2; the match to TRBD1 covers 9 bases. Germline CDR1 LNHDA, CDR2 SQIVND (reference sequence). This CDR3 is 14 amino acids long. After removal of 6 bases from V and 3 bases from J, the junction contained 5 bases not matched to a gene. CDR3 in amino acids: CASRQGAVDYGYTF. CDR3 nucleotides: TGTGCCAGTAGACAGGGGGCGGTGGACTATGGCTACACCTTC.

This clone was seen many times. The chain recombines TRBV18 with TRBJ1-1; D might be TRBD1 (5 bases). V was pared by 6 bases and J by 3 bases, with 11 bases between. The germline V gene has CDR1 KGHSH and CDR2 LQKENI. CDR3 size: 13 residues. The CDR3, as DNA: TGTGCCAGCTCCCCCAGCAGGGACACTGAAGCTTTCTTT. Protein product: CASSPSRDTEAFF.

This clone showed up just a few times. The chain links TRBV4-1 to TRBJ1-2, with D perhaps matching TRBD1 (6 bases). CDR1 is MGHRA, CDR2 YSYEKL, per germline. CDR3 length: 16 residues. The germline V and J ends were trimmed by 0 bases and 5 bases, with 16 bases remaining between them. Here the CDR3 DNA reads TGCGCCAGCAGCCAAGATCGTTCGGGGGGCTTGTATGGCTACACCTTC. The encoded protein is CASSQDRSGGLYGYTF.

Concerning this clone: An end of the junction differs from the germline gene, which may be a read error. The rearrangement uses TRBV29-1 and TRBJ2-5; D is unresolved. From germline, CDR1 is SQVTM and CDR2 ANQGSEA. The CDR3 has 13 residues. In nucleotides, the CDR3 is TGCAGCGTTGGGGTGGCGGATCAAGAGGCCCAGTACTTC. It specifies CSVGVADQEAQYF.

The V and J genes are TRBV4-1 and TRBJ2-5; 7 bases agree with TRBD1. The tail of the sequence fits TRBJ2-7 better, so the J call may be wrong. The CDR3 spans 15 residues. Germline CDR1 and CDR2: MGHRA and YSYEKL. Here the CDR3 DNA reads TGCGCCAGCAGCCTCTCCGGGACAGAGTACTACGAGCAGTACTTC. Amino acid sequence: CASSLSGTEYYEQYF.

The rearrangement joins TRBV6-1 to TRBJ2-3, with D maybe TRBD2 (5 bases). Germline-derived CDR1 and CDR2 are MNHNS and SASEGT. The CDR3 runs to 14 residues. Between the trimmed V and J ends, which lost 5 bases and 4 bases, there was a span of 13 bases. This chain's CDR3 is CASSLRGGPDTQYF. The CDR3 coding sequence is TGTGCCAGCAGTCTTAGAGGAGGTCCAGATACGCAGTATTTT.

The chain uses TRBV18 and TRBJ2-7; possibly TRBD2 for D (6 bases). Trimming left V 0 bases short and J 3 bases short, with 12 bases between. Germline CDR1 is KGHSH and CDR2 is LQKENI. This CDR3 has 15 amino acids. Written as DNA, the CDR3 is TGTGCCAGCTCACCACCTACAGGAGGGAGCTACGAGCAGTACTTC. Residues: CASSPPTGGSYEQYF.

There are a few counts of this clone. The chain recombines TRBV5-5 with TRBJ2-1; D may be TRBD1 (6 bases). CDR3 length: 16 amino acids. The V gene lost 6 bases and the J gene lost 1 base, with 17 bases spanning the gap. CDR1 and CDR2 (germline): SGHKS, YYEKEE (reference sequence). The CDR3 region is CASTKQGTKSYNEQFF. In DNA form, the CDR3 reads TGTGCCAGCACAAAACAGGGCACCAAATCCTACAATGAGCAGTTCTTC. The full variable domain, in which reference TRBV5-5 and TRBJ2-1 provide the parts outside the CDR3, is DAGVTQSPTHLIKTRGQQVTLRCSPISGHKSVSWYQQVLGQGPQFIFQYYEKEERGRGNFPDRFSARQFPNYSSELNVNALLLGDSALYLCASTKQGTKSYNEQFFGPGTRLTVL.

The chain links TRBV4-1 to TRBJ2-3; 9 bases are shared with TRBD1. Germline-derived CDR1 and CDR2 are MGHRA and YSYEKL. The junction had 5 bases not matched to a gene; V was cut back by 4 bases and J by 3 bases. There are 15 residues in the CDR3. The CDR3: CASSLGGTGTDTQYF. The CDR3 nucleotides read TGCGCCAGCAGCCTGGGGGGGACAGGGACAGATACGCAGTATTTT.

The genes are TRBV6-1 and TRBJ1-5; no definite D call. Trimming stripped 5 bases from V and 5 bases from J, with 16 bases between. The germline V gene encodes CDR1 MNHNS and CDR2 SASEGT. The CDR3 runs 15 residues. The CDR3 DNA sequence: TGTGCCAGCAGTTTGAACAGAGGGCTCGATCAGCCCCAGCATTTT. Translation gives CASSLNRGLDQPQHF.

V gene TRBV20-1 combines with J gene TRBJ2-4; D might be TRBD1 (6 bases). Germline V gene data show CDR1 as DFQATT and CDR2 as SNEGSKA (reference sequence). V was clipped by 3 bases and J by 9 bases, with 9 bases between them. The length of the CDR3 is 11 residues. This CDR3 is CSARLDSIQYF. CDR3 nucleotide sequence: TGCAGTGCTAGGTTGGACAGCATTCAGTACTTC.

This CDR3 reads CASSDSLEDNEKLFF. The CDR3 coding sequence is TGTGCCAGCAGTGACTCATTAGAGGATAATGAAAAACTGTTTTTT. The rearrangement joins TRBV25-1 to TRBJ1-4; D uncertain. The V gene lost 3 bases and the J gene lost 4 bases, with 12 bases spanning the gap. Germline V gives CDR1 MGHDK, CDR2 SYGVNS. The CDR3 covers 15 residues.

The rearrangement joins TRBV7-2 to TRBJ2-2; 11 bases line up with TRBD2. The junction had 9 bases not matched to a gene; V was cut back by 2 bases and J by 7 bases. The CDR3 covers 17 residues. CDR1 SGHTA and CDR2 FQGNSA come from the germline V gene. The CDR3 loop reads CASSLNLLAGGVGELFF. As DNA, the CDR3 is TGTGCCAGCAGCTTAAACCTTCTAGCGGGGGGCGTCGGGGAGCTGTTTTTT.

The CDR3 coding sequence is TGTGCCAGTAGCGGGAGCTCCTACAATGAGCAGTTCTTC. Encoded protein: CASSGSSYNEQFF. V usage is TRBV19 and J usage is TRBJ2-1, with a tentative D call TRBD2 (6 bases). Trimming removed 6 bases from V and 0 bases from J, with 6 bases in between. Germline assignment: CDR1 LNHDA and CDR2 SQIVND (reference sequence). The CDR3 totals 13 residues. The whole variable domain, remainder taken from reference TRBV19 and TRBJ2-1, is DGGITQSPKYLFRKEGQNVTLSCEQNLNHDAMYWYRQDPGQGLRLIYYSQIVNDFQKGDIAEGYSVSREKKESFPLTVTSAQKNPTAFYLCASSGSSYNEQFFGPGTRLTVL.

This clone was counted a few times. The chain couples TRBV2 to TRBJ1-4; 11 nucleotides match TRBD1. This CDR3 is built from 17 residues. V lost 6 bases to trimming and J lost 3 bases; unmatched junction nucleotides: 9. Germline V CDR1 and CDR2: SNHLY, FYNNEI. The CDR3 is CASSPRTGGTANEKLFF. CDR3 bases: TGTGCCAGCAGCCCCAGGACAGGGGGCACGGCTAATGAAAAACTGTTTTTT.

The chain links TRBV11-2 to TRBJ2-3; 12 bases fit TRBD2. V lost 4 bases and J lost 2; bases outside the gene matches: 4. This CDR3 has 16 residues. Germline V gives CDR1 SGHAT, CDR2 FQNNGV. The CDR3 nucleotides read TGTGCCAGCAGCTACGGGACTAGCGGGTTCACAGATACGCAGTATTTT. Translation gives CASSYGTSGFTDTQYF. The entire variable domain, with the rest obtained from reference TRBV11-2 and TRBJ2-3, is as follows: EAGVAQSPRYKIIEKRQSVAFWCNPISGHATLYWYQQILGQGPKLLIQFQNNGVVDDSQLPKDRFSAERLKGVDSTLKIQPAKLEDSAVYLCASSYGTSGFTDTQYFGPGTRLTVL.

The chain recombines TRBV7-2 with TRBJ1-1; D is unresolved. Germline-derived CDR1 and CDR2 are SGHTA and FQGNSA. The CDR3 is made up of 14 amino acids. The V gene lost 5 bases and the J gene lost 4 bases, with 14 bases spanning the gap. The CDR3 DNA reads as TGTGCCAGCAGCCTCCTCGGGGTAGGCACTGAAGCTTTCTTT. Residues: CASSLLGVGTEAFF.

This clone was found once. This rearrangement joins TRBV6-5 to TRBJ1-1, with 7 bases fitting TRBD1. Trimming took 8 bases from V and 5 from J; bases not matched to a gene: 5. The CDR3 consists of 12 residues. The germline V gene has CDR1 MNHEY and CDR2 SVGAGI. This CDR3 is CASGTVGTEAFF. The DNA for the CDR3 is TGTGCCAGCGGGACAGTCGGGACTGAAGCTTTCTTT.

CDR3 sequence (DNA): TGTGCCAGCAGTGACAGGACAGCGAACACTGAAGCTTTCTTT. Amino acid sequence: CASSDRTANTEAFF. The rearrangement joins TRBV2 to TRBJ1-1; D might be TRBD1 (6 bases). The CDR3 runs to 14 residues. CDR1 SNHLY and CDR2 FYNNEI come from the germline V gene. Trimming pared 3 bases from V and 1 base from J, leaving 9 bases between.

The chain combines TRBV4-1 with TRBJ1-2, with 9 bases that match TRBD1. This CDR3 is 15 amino acids long. Looked up from germline, CDR1 is MGHRA and CDR2 is YSYEKL. The J segment lost 2 bases and the V segment lost 2 bases, leaving 3 bases of the junction unmatched. CDR3 in amino acids: CASSQPDRGNYGYTF. The CDR3 DNA reads as TGCGCCAGCAGCCAACCGGACAGGGGAAACTATGGCTACACCTTC.

The chain employs TRBV7-2 and TRBJ2-5, with D unclear. From germline, CDR1 is SGHTA and CDR2 FQGNSA. The V gene lost 1 base and the J gene lost 1 base, with 4 bases spanning the gap. This CDR3 has 13 residues. The CDR3 reads CASSLEVQETQYF. CDR3 DNA sequence: TGTGCCAGCAGCTTAGAAGTCCAAGAGACCCAGTACTTC.

The gene calls are TRBV19 and TRBJ1-1; 8 positions match TRBD1. This CDR3 has 14 residues. Germline lookup yields CDR1 LNHDA and CDR2 SQIVND (reference sequence). V trimming: 8 bases; J trimming: 7 bases; junction bases outside the gene matches: 12. The CDR3 region is CASSTPRGLGEAFF. The CDR3 DNA reads TGTGCCAGTTCCACCCCCAGGGGGCTTGGTGAAGCTTTCTTT.

This clone was detected a few times. The gene calls are TRBV5-4 and TRBJ1-1; 8 nucleotides line up with TRBD1. The CDR3 has 14 amino acids. Trimming removed 0 bases from V and 5 bases from J; junction bases left unmatched: 3. Germline CDR1 SGHNT, CDR2 YYREEE (reference sequence). The CDR3 protein is CASSLDRGVTEAFF. DNA of the CDR3: TGTGCCAGCAGCTTGGACAGGGGGGTGACTGAAGCTTTCTTT.

Written as DNA, the CDR3 is TGTGCCATCAGTGAAGGACAGGGAATAAACGGGGAGCTGTTTTTT. Its protein is CAISEGQGINGELFF. The chain couples TRBV10-3 to TRBJ2-2, with TRBD1 matching over 8 bases. The CDR3 sequence is 15 residues long. Germline CDR1 ENHRY, CDR2 SYGVKD. With V trimmed by 3 bases and J by 7 bases, 7 bases remained unmatched.

V and J are TRBV6-5 and TRBJ1-5; D is ambiguous. The length of the CDR3 is 13 residues. Per germline, CDR1 MNHEY and CDR2 SVGAGI. V gave up 8 bases and J gave up 0 bases, with 8 bases separating them. The CDR3 bases are TGTGCCAGCCGGAGGGATAGCAATCAGCCCCAGCATTTT. Amino acid sequence: CASRRDSNQPQHF.

V is TRBV7-2 and J is TRBJ2-1; D uncertain. Per germline, CDR1 SGHTA and CDR2 FQGNSA. V was cut by 1 base and J by 7 bases, with 11 bases left in between. The CDR3 is 14 amino acids. The CDR3 coding sequence is TGTGCCAGCAGCTTAGGTATTATTAGGAATGAGCAGTTCTTC. Translation gives CASSLGIIRNEQFF.